These T cell receptor beta chains were read from a single sample in a study of blood T cells in healthy people across ages. TCRdb itself ran the 5' RACE reads through MiXCR, one entry per CDR3 protein. The table lists around 2 million distinct CDR3 sequences, around 40% of them singletons. The sample comprised blood. These receptors all stem from a human donor in good health. Both conserved end residues are part of each CDR3. The order of the fields is V gene, clone size, J gene, D gene, CDR3 DNA, CDR3 protein. D genes are given only for firm matches. Size tells how often a clone was seen (once, few, many) or the class of an expanded clone, and some rows leave it out.

TRBV2,NA,TRBJ2-5,NA,TGTGCCAGCAGTGATAGAGGAACTAGTCTCGGGGAGACCCAGTACTTC,CASSDRGTSLGETQYF
TRBV29-1,NA,TRBJ1-2,TRBD1,TGCAGCGTTGAACAAGGCAGGGGGCTTTATGGCTACACCTTC,CSVEQGRGLYGYTF
TRBV10-3,NA,TRBJ2-1,NA,TGTGCCATCAGTGAGTCGTCAGGGGCCTACAATGAGCAGTTCTTC,CAISESSGAYNEQFF
TRBV28,once,TRBJ1-1,NA,TGTGCCAGCAGTTTATCCTGGGGAGGAGGGGGCACTGAAGCTTTCTTT,CASSLSWGGGGTEAFF
TRBV20-1,NA,TRBJ2-1,NA,TGCAGTGCTAGAGATGGCGGGGAGCCTTACAATGAGCAGTTCTTC,CSARDGGEPYNEQFF
TRBV5-1,NA,TRBJ2-5,NA,TGCGCCAGCAGCTTTGATAGCCGAGAAACGGAGACCCAGTACTTC,CASSFDSRETETQYF
TRBV15,NA,TRBJ2-1,NA,TGTGCCACCAGCAGAGGCGGGGAGCTCCCCTACAATGAGCAGTTCTTC,CATSRGGELPYNEQFF
TRBV7-3,few,TRBJ2-7,NA,TGTGCCAGCAGCTTAAGGCTAGCCCCGTCCTACGAGCAGTACTTC,CASSLRLAPSYEQYF
TRBV12-3/TRBV12-4,NA,TRBJ1-1,NA,TGTGCCAGCGAGCGCCAGGGGAACACTGAAGCTTTCTTT,CASERQGNTEAFF
TRBV9,NA,TRBJ2-1,TRBD2,TGTGCCAGCAGCGTAGCTGGGACTAGTGTGCCCTACAATGAGCAGTTCTTC,CASSVAGTSVPYNEQFF
TRBV12-3/TRBV12-4,NA,TRBJ1-1,NA,TGTGCCAGCAGTTCACACCAACTGATAAGTGAAGCTTTCTTT,CASSSHQLISEAFF
TRBV6-5,NA,TRBJ2-7,TRBD1,TGTGCCAGCAGTTCTCCTCCGACAGGGGGCTTCGAGCAGTACTTC,CASSSPPTGGFEQYF
TRBV2,NA,TRBJ2-1,TRBD1,TGTGCCTGCAACCCCCAATGGGGACAGGTCGAGCAGTTCTTC,CACNPQWGQVEQFF
TRBV28,few,TRBJ2-7,TRBD1,TGTGCCAGCAGTTCGACAGGGGCCCTTTTCTCCTACGAGCAGTACTTC,CASSSTGALFSYEQYF
TRBV5-6,NA,TRBJ2-1,NA,TGTGCCAGCAGCTTGGTCAGGATAAGGGGGGTCTACAATGAGCAGTTCTTC,CASSLVRIRGVYNEQFF
TRBV11-2,many,TRBJ2-5,NA,TGTGCCAGCAGCTTAGAAACGGGGTTCCAAGAGACCCAGTACTTC,CASSLETGFQETQYF
TRBV4-3,NA,TRBJ2-3,TRBD2,TGCGCCAGCAGCCAGAGCGGGGGGGCCTCAGATACGCAGTATTTT,CASSQSGGASDTQYF
TRBV12-5,NA,TRBJ1-2,TRBD1,TGTCCCAAAAATACTCTGTCGGATGGACAGGGCAAAAGTGCCTATGGCTACACCTTC,CPKNTLSDGQGKSAYGYTF
TRBV28,NA,TRBJ2-3,NA,TGTGCCAGCAGTCCAAACGGGGCCAGCACAGATACGCAGTATTTT,CASSPNGASTDTQYF
TRBV2,NA,TRBJ1-2,NA,TGTGCCAGCAGTGAAGCAGGCAGATTCTATGGCTACACCTTC,CASSEAGRFYGYTF
TRBV6-5,few,TRBJ2-1,NA,TGTGCCAGCAACTCAGGGACCTACGAGCAGTTCTTC,CASNSGTYEQFF
TRBV7-6,NA,TRBJ1-2,NA,TGTGCCAGCAGCTTAGAGCTCGGTCAGGTTTATGGCTACACCTTC,CASSLELGQVYGYTF
TRBV28,NA,TRBJ2-5,NA,TGTGCCAGCCGGACATATGCAGGGGAACAAGAGACCCAGTACTTC,CASRTYAGEQETQYF
TRBV28,many,TRBJ2-7,NA,TGTGCCAGCAGTCTCAATGTAGGGGTAGGAGAGCAGTACTTC,CASSLNVGVGEQYF
TRBV4-1,many,TRBJ2-7,NA,TGCGCCAGCAGCCAACGCGGGTACAGGGTAAATTCGGAAGAGCAGTACTTC,CASSQRGYRVNSEEQYF
TRBV4-2,many,TRBJ2-3,TRBD1,TGTGCCAGCAGCCACGATCCGGGACAGGGCGGAGATACGCAGTATTTT,CASSHDPGQGGDTQYF
TRBV7-9,NA,TRBJ1-5,NA,TGTGCCAGCATGCCGTCCGGACGGGGCAATCAGCCCCAGCATTTT,CASMPSGRGNQPQHF
TRBV11-1,NA,TRBJ2-1,NA,TGTGCCAGCAGCTTTAAAAAGCGTCGCTCCTACAATGAGCAGTTCTTC,CASSFKKRRSYNEQFF
TRBV12-3/TRBV12-4,few,TRBJ2-3,NA,TGTGCCAGCAGCCCCCGCAGACAGTTGGGTTATACGGATACGCAGTATTTT,CASSPRRQLGYTDTQYF
TRBV6-2/TRBV6-3,NA,TRBJ2-1,NA,TGTGCCAGCGGCGAGAGCTCCTACAATGGGCAGTTCTTC,CASGESSYNGQFF
TRBV20-1,few,TRBJ2-7,NA,TGCAGTGCTTCTGACATGAGCTCCTACGAGCAGTACTTC,CSASDMSSYEQYF
TRBV4-3,NA,TRBJ1-2,NA,TGCGCCAGCAGCCACCATACAGGGACCTATGGCTACACCTTC,CASSHHTGTYGYTF
TRBV20-1,NA,TRBJ2-7,TRBD1,TGCAGTGTCACAGGGGAATCCTACGAGCAGTACTTC,CSVTGESYEQYF
TRBV20-1,NA,TRBJ2-5,NA,TGCAGTGCCCTCGGAGGGTCGCTTCGAGTAGAGCAGTACTTC,CSALGGSLRVEQYF
TRBV10-3,few,TRBJ2-5,TRBD2,TGTGCCATCAGTGAGGCCTATTCTGGGCTAGCGGGGAGAGAGACCCAGTACTTC,CAISEAYSGLAGRETQYF
TRBV11-3,NA,TRBJ2-1,TRBD1,TGTGCCAGCAGCTTTGAGGGGACAGGGGTCAATGAGCAGTTCTTC,CASSFEGTGVNEQFF
TRBV20-1,many,TRBJ1-5,TRBD1,TGCAGTGCTAGAGATAACACAGGGGGAGATTGGCAGCCCCAGCATTTT,CSARDNTGGDWQPQHF
TRBV18,NA,TRBJ2-6,TRBD1,TGTGCCAGCTCTCCGACAGGGTACGTCGGTGGGGCCAACGTCCTGACTTTC,CASSPTGYVGGANVLTF
TRBV20-1,few,TRBJ2-1,NA,TGCAGTGCTAGAGATTACACAGGCCAAGAGACCCAGTTCTTC,CSARDYTGQETQFF
TRBV7-9,few,TRBJ1-4,TRBD1,TGTGCCAGCAGCCCAGGACAGGGCCTAGAAAAACTGTTTTTT,CASSPGQGLEKLFF
TRBV7-2,NA,TRBJ1-1,NA,TGTGCCAGCACCATCACTCCTGGGGGGGACACTGAAGCTTTCTTT,CASTITPGGDTEAFF
TRBV12-3/TRBV12-4,NA,TRBJ2-1,NA,TGTGCCAGCAGTTTAATAGACTACGAGCAGTTCTTC,CASSLIDYEQFF
TRBV7-2,few,TRBJ1-2,TRBD1,TGTGCCAGCAGCTACAACAGGGGGCACAACTATGGCTACACCTTC,CASSYNRGHNYGYTF
TRBV28,few,TRBJ1-2,NA,TGTGCCAGCAACCAGGGTCGTTATGGCTACACCTTC,CASNQGRYGYTF
TRBV20-1,NA,TRBJ1-5,NA,TGCAGTGCTAGCGCGCGCCAGGGCAGACCCCAGCATTTT,CSASARQGRPQHF